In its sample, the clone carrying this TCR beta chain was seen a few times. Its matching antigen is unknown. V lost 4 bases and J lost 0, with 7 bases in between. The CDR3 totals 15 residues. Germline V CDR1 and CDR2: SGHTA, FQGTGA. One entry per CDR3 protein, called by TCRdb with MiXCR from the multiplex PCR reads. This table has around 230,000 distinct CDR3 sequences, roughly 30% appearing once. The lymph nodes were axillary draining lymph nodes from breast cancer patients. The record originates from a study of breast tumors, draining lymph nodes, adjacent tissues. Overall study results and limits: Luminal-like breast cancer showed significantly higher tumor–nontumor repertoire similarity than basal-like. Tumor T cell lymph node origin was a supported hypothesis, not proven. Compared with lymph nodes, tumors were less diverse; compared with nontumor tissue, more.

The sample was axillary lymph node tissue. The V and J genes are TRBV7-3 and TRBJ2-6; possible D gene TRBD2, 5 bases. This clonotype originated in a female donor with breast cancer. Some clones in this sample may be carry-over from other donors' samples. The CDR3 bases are TGTGCCAGCAGCTCCCGGGGCTCTGGGGCCAACGTCCTGACTTTC. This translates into CASSSRGSGANVLTF.